A selection of T cell receptor beta chains follows, all from one sample in a study of blood T cell repertoires in COVID-19. Libraries were prepared by immunoSEQ multiplex PCR; TCRdb keeps only in-frame clonotypes and omits some of them. Among 95,000 to 150,000 clones listed, about 85% were seen once. Sequenced material: peripheral blood. These receptors came from an elderly woman with COVID-19, enrolled during active disease. CDR3s include the opening cysteine and the closing phenylalanine or tryptophan. A D gene is named only where the DNA matches it firmly. Clone sizes are given selectively: once, few, many, or a class where the clone is expanded.

>NA|TRBV27|TRBJ1-4|NA
TGTGCCAGCAGTTTATCGTTTAGGGGAAAACTGTTTTTT
CASSLSFRGKLFF
>NA|TRBV11-2|TRBJ1-5|NA
TGTGCCAGCAGCTTAGTCACAGGCGTAGATCAGCCCCAGCATTTT
CASSLVTGVDQPQHF
>TRBD2|TRBV28|TRBJ2-3|NA
TGTGCCAGCAAATATGCGGCTAGCGGGAGCTTCACGCAGTATTTT
CASKYAASGSFTQYF
>NA|TRBV19|TRBJ1-5|NA
TGTGCCAGCAGGGGAGGGGGACGGGACAATCAGCCCCAGCATTTT
CASRGGGRDNQPQHF
>TRBD1|TRBV5-6|TRBJ1-1|NA
TGTGCCAGCAACCGCGGACAGGTGAACACTGAAGCTTTCTTT
CASNRGQVNTEAFF
>TRBD2|TRBV18|TRBJ2-1|NA
TGTGCCAGCTCACCGAGGGCGGGAGCACTCAATGAGCAGTTCTTC
CASSPRAGALNEQFF
>NA|TRBV5-1|TRBJ2-1|NA
TGCGCCAGCAGCCTAACGACACCTGACATCAATGAGCAGTTCTTC
CASSLTTPDINEQFF
>NA|TRBV4-3|TRBJ1-6|few
TGCGCCAGCAGCTTCACCTGGGCAGGGAGGAATAATTCACCCCTCCACTTT
CASSFTWAGRNNSPLHF
>NA|TRBV6-5|TRBJ2-1|NA
TGTGCCAGCAGTTACACTCATATTAGCTCCTACAATGAGCAGTTCTTC
CASSYTHISSYNEQFF
>TRBD2|TRBV15|TRBJ2-4|NA
TGTGCCACCAGCAGAGAGCCTACTAGCGGGGGAGCCAAAAACATTCAGTACTTC
CATSREPTSGGAKNIQYF
>TRBD2|TRBV3-1/TRBV3-2|TRBJ2-1|NA
TGTGCCGGCAGCCATCGGACTAGCGCCCCTCGTCGTTACTTATACAATGAGCAGTTCTTC
CAGSHRTSAPRRYLYNEQFF
>NA|TRBV7-8|TRBJ1-1|few
TGTGCCAGCAGCTTAACCCCGACGGGCGGGATGAACACTGAAGCTTTCTTT
CASSLTPTGGMNTEAFF
>NA|TRBV5-6|TRBJ2-1|NA
TGTGCCAGCAGTCGCGACAGGGAGCAGTTCTTC
CASSRDREQFF
>NA|TRBV2|TRBJ2-2|few
TGTGCCAGCAGCGTTGGAGGAGGACCCGGGGAGCTGTTTTTT
CASSVGGGPGELFF
>NA|TRBV6-6|TRBJ2-4|NA
TGTGCCAGCCGGGGGGCAGGGCCTCAGTACTTC
CASRGAGPQYF
>NA|TRBV5-1|TRBJ2-1|NA
TGCGCCAGCAGCTTCCTATCTAGCTCCTACAATGAGCAGTTCTTC
CASSFLSSSYNEQFF
>TRBD1|TRBV6-5|TRBJ1-6|NA
TGTGCCAGCACCATAGACAGGGGAATTTCACCCCTCCACTTT
CASTIDRGISPLHF
>TRBD1|TRBV6-5|TRBJ2-7|NA
TGTGCCAGCAGAGGGACAGTAGCCTCCTACGAGCAGTACTTC
CASRGTVASYEQYF
>TRBD1|TRBV3-1/TRBV3-2|TRBJ1-1|NA
TGTGCCAGCAGCAAGGGACAGCGGAACACTGAAGCTTTCTTT
CASSKGQRNTEAFF
>TRBD1|TRBV4-3|TRBJ1-2|NA
TGCGCCAGCAGCCAGACAGGGGGCGTTTCGGGCTACACCTTC
CASSQTGGVSGYTF
>TRBD1|TRBV6-5|TRBJ1-1|NA
TGTGCCAGCAGTTACGGACAGGGTATAGCTTTCTTT
CASSYGQGIAFF
>NA|TRBV2|TRBJ1-6|NA
TGTGCCAGCAGTGAGCGTTCGAGCTCCTATAATTCACCCCTCCACTTT
CASSERSSSYNSPLHF
>NA|TRBV5-1|TRBJ1-3|NA
TGCGCCAGCAGCACGACAGGCCTCTCTGGAAACACCATATATTTT
CASSTTGLSGNTIYF
>TRBD1|TRBV4-2|TRBJ2-3|NA
TGTGCCAGCAGTCCGGGACAGGGACCAGATACGCAGTATTTT
CASSPGQGPDTQYF
>TRBD2|TRBV9|TRBJ2-1|NA
TGTGCCAGCAGCGGGACTAGCGCTTCCTACAATGAGCAGTTCTTC
CASSGTSASYNEQFF
>NA|TRBV7-2|TRBJ2-7|NA
TGTGCCAGCAGCTTAGAGCCGGGAGCCTACGAGCAGTACTTC
CASSLEPGAYEQYF
>NA|TRBV5-6|TRBJ2-1|NA
TGTGCCAGCAGCTTGTACGGGTACAATGAGCAGTTCTTC
CASSLYGYNEQFF
>NA|TRBV7-9|TRBJ2-1|NA
TGTGCCAGCAGCTTACAAGCATTCGGGAGCAATGAGCAGTTCTTC
CASSLQAFGSNEQFF
>NA|TRBV28|TRBJ1-5|NA
TGTGCCAGCAGTTTTCCCGGTGCGCCCCAGCATTTT
CASSFPGAPQHF
>TRBD1|TRBV19|TRBJ1-2|NA
TGTGCCAGTAGTACCACCGGGACAGACTATTGGAACACCTTC
CASSTTGTDYWNTF
>NA|TRBV24-1|TRBJ2-1|NA
TGTGCCACCAGTCAGGTCAATGAGCAGTTCTTC
CATSQVNEQFF
>TRBD1|TRBV19|TRBJ1-3|NA
TGTGCCAGTACGGACAGGAGGCACACCATATATTTT
CASTDRRHTIYF
>NA|TRBV5-4|TRBJ2-5|NA
TGTGCCAGCAGCCCGGACAGAAAAGAGACCCAGTACTTC
CASSPDRKETQYF
>NA|TRBV7-2|TRBJ2-7|NA
TGTGCCAGCAGGCAGGGCGGGGACTCCTACGAGCAGTACTTC
CASRQGGDSYEQYF
>TRBD2|TRBV28|TRBJ2-3|NA
TGTGCCAGCAGTACTAGCGGGAGGCCCCGCACAGATACGCAGTATTTT
CASSTSGRPRTDTQYF
>NA|TRBV28|TRBJ2-7|NA
TGTGCCAGCAGACTACAGGGAAGGGTAGACGAGCAGTACTTC
CASRLQGRVDEQYF
>NA|TRBV10-3|TRBJ1-2|NA
TGTGCCATCAGTTCTACAGGGAGTGATGATGGCTACACCTTC
CAISSTGSDDGYTF
>TRBD1|TRBV29-1|TRBJ2-7|once
TGCAGCGTTTCTTCCGGACAGGGGGCCTACGAGCAGTACTTC
CSVSSGQGAYEQYF
>NA|TRBV19|TRBJ1-6|NA
TGTGCCAGTACGCCGTCGGCGGGGAGTAATTCACCCCTCCACTTT
CASTPSAGSNSPLHF
>NA|TRBV5-1|TRBJ1-1|NA
TGCGCCAGCAGCTTGCGGGAACAGGGGAACACTGAAGCTTTCTTT
CASSLREQGNTEAFF
>TRBD1|TRBV28|TRBJ1-2|NA
TGTGCCAGCACCGGGACAGACAATGGCTACACCTTC
CASTGTDNGYTF
>NA|TRBV7-2|TRBJ2-7|NA
TGTGCCAGCAGCTCTCGGTCGGGCGAGCAGTACTTC
CASSSRSGEQYF
>TRBD1|TRBV5-5|TRBJ1-4|NA
TGTGCCAGCAGCACACACGACAGGGTGCAAGAAAAACTGTTTTTT
CASSTHDRVQEKLFF
>NA|TRBV6-5|TRBJ1-1|NA
TGTGCCAGCAGCAACGGACTGATCACTGAAGCTTTCTTT
CASSNGLITEAFF
>TRBD1|TRBV11-2|TRBJ1-4|once
TGTGCCAGCAGCTTAATAGGACAGGGGGGACGTTCAACTAATGAAAAACTGTTTTTT
CASSLIGQGGRSTNEKLFF
>NA|TRBV28|TRBJ1-2|NA
TGTGCCACCATGACGGGACTCCAGTATGGCTACACCTTC
CATMTGLQYGYTF
>NA|TRBV7-2|TRBJ2-3|NA
TGTGCCAGCAGCTTAGCGCCGGCCGGGGGTGGTACGCAGTATTTT
CASSLAPAGGGTQYF
>NA|TRBV19|TRBJ1-5|NA
TGTGCCAGTAGTATAGACCGTTGGGGGACGGGGGGTCAGCCCCAGCATTTT
CASSIDRWGTGGQPQHF
>TRBD1|TRBV11-3|TRBJ2-3|once
TGTGCCAGCAGCTTAGCGACAGGGGGCCGAGATACGCAGTATTTT
CASSLATGGRDTQYF
>NA|TRBV5-1|TRBJ2-5|NA
TGCGCCAGCAGCGGTACAGGTACTAACCAAGAGACCCAGTACTTC
CASSGTGTNQETQYF
>TRBD2|TRBV7-3|TRBJ2-6|once
TGTGCCAGCAGCTTAATAGCGGGAGCTGGGGCCAACGTCCTGACTTTC
CASSLIAGAGANVLTF
>NA|TRBV19|TRBJ2-1|few
TGTGCCAGTAGTGCGCCGGGACTGCCCTACAATGAGCAGTTCTTC
CASSAPGLPYNEQFF
>NA|TRBV4-1|TRBJ2-3|NA
TGCGCCAGCAGCCCGGGAGGCCAGGGGGCCGATACGCAGTATTTT
CASSPGGQGADTQYF
>TRBD2|TRBV19|TRBJ2-1|once
TGTGCCAGTAGTAATGAGCGGGATATGATCTACAATGAGCAGTTCTTC
CASSNERDMIYNEQFF
>TRBD1|TRBV6-5|TRBJ2-5|NA
TGTGCCAGCAGAGGGACAGGGGGCGGAATCGGGACCCAGTACTTC
CASRGTGGGIGTQYF
>NA|TRBV12-5|TRBJ2-7|NA
TGTGCTAGTGGTTTTGGAGACGAGCAGTACTTC
CASGFGDEQYF
>NA|TRBV15|TRBJ1-2|NA
TGTGCCACCAGCAGAGCTCGGGAGGACTATGGCTACACCTTC
CATSRAREDYGYTF
>TRBD1|TRBV28|TRBJ1-1|few
TGTGCCAGCAGTTCCTACTACAGGGGGCGCCGGGCGGACACTGAAGCTTTCTTT
CASSSYYRGRRADTEAFF
>TRBD2|TRBV13|TRBJ2-1|NA
TGTGCCAGCAGCTTCAGGACTAGCGGATACAATGAGCAGTTCTTC
CASSFRTSGYNEQFF